These 12 T cell receptor beta chains originate from one sample sequenced in a study of CD8+ T cells in alopecia areata. RNA was isolated and reverse transcribed to cDNA, the sequencing template. The protocol was immunoSEQ multiplex PCR, while the TCRdb copy is restricted to in-frame clones and leaves out a portion. The sample includes fewer than 250,000 clones, 55% to 70% of them seen just once. Treatment meaning: oral pan-JAK inhibitor, 5-10 mg twice daily. The starting material was CD4+ T cells sorted from blood, obtained at week 4, from a patient treated with tofacitinib. The source of these receptors is a human donor with alopecia areata.

The rearrangement joins TRBV5-1 to TRBJ2-7, with a tentative D call TRBD1 (6 bases). This CDR3 is built from 14 residues. V was shortened by 1 base and J by 0 bases, with 8 bases between the two germline ends. The V gene's germline CDR1 is SGHRS and CDR2 YFSETQ. Here the CDR3 reads CASSLTGTSYEQYF. CDR3 nucleotide sequence: TGCGCCAGCAGCTTGACAGGGACCTCCTACGAGCAGTACTTC.

DNA of the CDR3: TGTGCCAGCAGCTTGAAGGGCGGGGGCGGCTACACCTTC. This sequence encodes CASSLKGGGGYTF. The chain carries TRBV5-6 and TRBJ1-2; D possibly corresponds to TRBD1 (6 bases). CDR1 SGHDT and CDR2 YYEEEE come from the germline V gene. This CDR3 has 13 residues. V was cut by 1 base and J by 8 bases, with 12 bases left in between.

V gene TRBV5-1 combines with J gene TRBJ2-5; maybe TRBD2 (5 bases). CDR1 is SGHRS and CDR2 is YFSETQ in the germline V gene. Trimming took 4 bases from V and 3 from J, leaving 19 bases between them. The length of the CDR3 is 16 residues. This chain's CDR3 is CASSITAQSGKETQYF. The CDR3 DNA follows: TGCGCCAGCAGCATAACCGCTCAAAGCGGAAAAGAGACCCAGTACTTC.

As for this clone: This same CDR3 is encoded by further DNA sequences in the sample. The V and J genes are TRBV2 and TRBJ2-2; no reliable D call. Germline loops: CDR1 SNHLY, CDR2 FYNNEI. This CDR3 is 11 amino acids long. Trimming stripped 6 bases from V and 5 bases from J, with 4 bases between. The CDR3 loop is CASRVTGELFF. CDR3 coding DNA: TGTGCCAGCAGGGTAACCGGGGAGCTGTTTTTT.

CDR3 sequence (DNA): TGTGCCAGCTCACGTCGGGCAGAGAATAATTCACCCCTCCACTTT. Encoded protein: CASSRRAENNSPLHF. The chain has TRBV18 and TRBJ1-6; D unresolved. This CDR3 is 15 amino acids long. V lost 4 bases, J lost 5 bases, and 12 bases lay in between. Germline V gives CDR1 KGHSH, CDR2 LQKENI. Variable domain in full (rest from reference TRBV18 and TRBJ1-6): NAGVMQNPRHLVRRRGQEARLRCSPMKGHSHVYWYRQLPEEGLKFMVYLQKENIIDESGMPKERFSAEFPKEGPSILRIQQVVRGDSAAYFCASSRRAENNSPLHFGNGTRLTVT.

This chain's CDR3 is CASKEVEGNSPLHF. The CDR3 DNA reads TGCGCCAGCAAGGAGGTGGAAGGGAATTCACCCCTCCACTTT. This chain uses TRBV5-1 with TRBJ1-6; D is undetermined. V was pared by 6 bases and J by 7 bases, with 14 bases between. Germline values: CDR1 SGHRS, CDR2 YFSETQ. CDR3 size: 14 residues.

This chain joins TRBV18 and TRBJ1-1, with no clear D. The CDR3 contains 12 residues. Germline loops: CDR1 KGHSH, CDR2 LQKENI. V was pared by 5 bases and J by 0 bases, with 4 bases between. CDR3 DNA: TGTGCCAGCTCAGGGATGAACACTGAAGCTTTCTTT. Encoded protein: CASSGMNTEAFF.

The genes are TRBV7-9 and TRBJ1-5; D gene unclear. The CDR3 extends over 15 amino acids. Germline V CDR1 and CDR2: SEHNR, FQNEAQ (reference sequence). V was pared by 1 base and J by 0 bases, with 7 bases between. The CDR3, as DNA: TGTGCCAGCAGCTTAGGCAACTATAGCAATCAGCCCCAGCATTTT. This sequence encodes CASSLGNYSNQPQHF.

The CDR3 nucleotides read TGCGCCAGCAGCCAACTGGCCCTGGGAGGGGGAGGAAACACCATATATTTT. It yields the protein CASSQLALGGGGNTIYF. V usage is TRBV4-3 and J usage is TRBJ1-3; maybe TRBD1 (6 bases). The CDR3 runs to 17 residues. Trimming took off 2 bases at V and 4 bases at J, with 18 bases between the two ends. Germline values: CDR1 LGHNA, CDR2 YSLEER.

J is TRBJ1-2 and V is TRBV5-8, with 7 bases fitting TRBD1. V shed 4 bases, J shed 4 bases, and the junction held 7 bases outside the gene matches. The CDR3 is 14 amino acids. Germline CDR1 and CDR2: SGHTS and YDEGEE. CDR3 sequence (DNA): TGTGCCAGCAGCGGACTACAGGGGCTCTATGGCTACACCTTC. Encoded protein: CASSGLQGLYGYTF.

This clone was recorded once. The CDR3 DNA reads as TGTGCCAGCAGCGTAAGACAGGACCAAGAGACCCAGTACTTC. It codes for CASSVRQDQETQYF. J is TRBJ2-5 and V is TRBV9; D may be TRBD1 (6 bases). V dropped 1 base and J dropped 0 bases, with 7 bases sitting between them. CDR3 length equals 14 residues. Germline values: CDR1 SGDLS, CDR2 YYNGEE.

Only a few counts were recorded for this clone. The rearrangement joins TRBV2 to TRBJ2-7, with 8 nucleotides matching TRBD1. V shed 6 bases, J shed 6 bases, and the junction held 10 bases outside the gene matches. CDR3 length: 14 amino acids. The V gene's germline CDR1 is SNHLY and CDR2 FYNNEI. This CDR3 reads CASRVGRGLSEQYF. The CDR3 DNA reads TGTGCCAGCAGGGTTGGCAGGGGGCTCTCCGAGCAGTACTTC. Drawing the rest from reference TRBV2 and TRBJ2-7, the complete variable domain is EPEVTQTPSHQVTQMGQEVILRCVPISNHLYFYWYRQILGQKVEFLVSFYNNEISEKSEIFDDQFSVERPDGSNFTLKIRSTKLEDSAMYFCASRVGRGLSEQYFGPGTRLTVT.